The clone carrying this TCR beta chain was found many times. This record comes from a study of T cells after yellow fever vaccination. V shed 5 bases and J 5 bases; nucleotides not matched to a gene: 2. This CDR3 is 14 amino acids long. Germline values: CDR1 SGHVS, CDR2 FNYEAQ. TCRdb re-called the 5' RACE reads with MiXCR, one entry per CDR3 protein. Of a few hundred thousand distinct CDR3 sequences listed, more than 3% were seen once; the top ten hold approximately 3.5%. This clonotype was obtained from a man between 18 and 29 years old who received the YFV17D yellow fever vaccine. The chain uses TRBV7-6 and TRBJ1-6; 8 nucleotides agree with TRBD1. Sequences were derived from CD4+ T cells sorted from PBMCs, sampled 10 days after the yellow fever booster vaccination. The CDR3 loop reads CASSAQGDNSPLHF. Written as DNA, the CDR3 is TGTGCCAGCAGCGCACAGGGGGATAATTCACCCCTCCACTTT.